This TCR beta chain was retrieved from a study of cytomegalovirus exposure and HLA in healthy donors. It was with 60 Vbeta and 13 Jbeta primers that the PCR ran. Generated by immunoSEQ multiplex PCR, the TCRdb table keeps only in-frame clones and is missing some. The repertoire consists of 70,000 to 95,000 clones, with approximately 76% occurring once and the leading ten covering 5% to 5.5%. Whole-study findings and limits: A missense DCLRE1C variant was associated with V- and J-gene trimming of TCR beta chains in a later analysis, and an independent cohort replicated the association. From TCR beta sequences, most subjects' HLA-A and HLA-B alleles were reportedly predicted accurately.

To note about this clone: Antigen unknown.

Germline V gene sequence: CDR1 MNHNS, CDR2 SASEGT. The junction had 12 bases not matched to a gene; V was cut back by 6 bases and J by 6 bases. The CDR3 is made up of 16 amino acids. Input material: PBMCs. The chain links TRBV6-1 to TRBJ2-3; 10 bases fit TRBD1. The TCR was taken from a man aged 30 to 39 in good health and CMV-seropositive. CDR3 DNA sequence: TGTGCCAGCAGAGAAACGCCGGGACAGGGGAGGGATACGCAGTATTTT. Encoded protein: CASRETPGQGRDTQYF.